This T cell receptor (beta chain) was profiled in a study of shared clonotypes between healthy human individuals. The germline V gene encodes CDR1 MNHEY and CDR2 SMNVEV (reference sequence). V was shortened by 0 bases and J by 7 bases, with 7 bases between the two germline ends. There are 13 residues in the CDR3. Authors' methods: Quality scores were absent from the junction-only immunoSEQ sequences, so filtering differed. Generated by immunoSEQ multiplex PCR, the TCRdb table keeps only in-frame clones and is missing some. V and J calls and clone size are those listed in that table; D and trimming were worked out from the DNA. Of about 680,000 clones listed, roughly 94% are singletons. Naivety among CD8 cells was defined by CD45RO negativity and positive CCR7 selection, thereby excluding terminally differentiated effector memory CD45RA+ cells.

The sequencing input was naive CD8+ T cells sorted from blood. The rearrangement uses TRBV27 and TRBJ1-5; D not certain. This TCR came from a man aged 25-45 years in good health. The CDR3 reads CASSLSILQPQHF. The CDR3 nucleotides read TGTGCCAGCAGTTTATCGATTTTGCAGCCCCAGCATTTT.